The 30 T cell receptor beta chains reported below all come from one sample, sequenced in a study of OX40 agonist ivuxolimab in advanced cancers. Sequencing used immunoSEQ multiplex PCR; TCRdb keeps in-frame clones, though not all of them. Among roughly 57,000 clones listed, 60% to 80% were seen once. The specimen comprised CD4+ or CD8+ T cells sorted from blood, sampled in a trial of the OX40 agonist ivuxolimab. The receptors come from an adult with an advanced solid tumor such as melanoma, head and neck, liver or kidney cancer.

The chain is built from TRBV11-2 and TRBJ2-7, with TRBD2 as a possible D gene (7 bases). The germline CDR1 and CDR2 sequences are SGHAT and FQNNGV. Trimming removed 0 bases from V and 3 bases from J, with 15 bases in between. This CDR3 region has 16 residues. The CDR3 nucleotides read TGTGCCAGCAGCTTAGATTGGGGGGGAGGGGGCTACGAGCAGTACTTC. Its protein is CASSLDWGGGGYEQYF.

CDR3 bases: TGTGCCAGCTCACCGGTAGCAACTAATGAAAAACTGTTTTTT. Residues: CASSPVATNEKLFF. V usage is TRBV18 and J usage is TRBJ1-4; D gene unclear. The germline gives CDR1 KGHSH, CDR2 LQKENI. The V end lost 3 bases, the J end lost 0 bases, and 5 bases lay between the germline ends. The CDR3 extends over 14 amino acids.

This clone was observed a handful of times. The J gene is TRBJ2-7, the V gene TRBV5-5, with 8 bases that match TRBD1. The CDR3 contains 14 residues. Trimming removed 3 bases from V and 4 bases from J; junction bases left unmatched: 6. Germline V lookup: CDR1 SGHKS, CDR2 YYEKEE (reference sequence). The CDR3 sequence: CASSWMGQVYEQYF. The CDR3 DNA reads TGTGCCAGCAGCTGGATGGGACAGGTATACGAGCAGTACTTC. Supplemented by reference TRBV5-5 and TRBJ2-7, the full variable domain reads DAGVTQSPTHLIKTRGQQVTLRCSPISGHKSVSWYQQVLGQGPQFIFQYYEKEERGRGNFPDRFSARQFPNYSSELNVNALLLGDSALYLCASSWMGQVYEQYFGPGTRLTVT.

The chain uses TRBV28 and TRBJ2-5; D call uncertain. Germline CDR1 is MDHEN and CDR2 is SYDVKM. V shed 2 bases and J shed 6 bases, with 10 bases lying between them. The CDR3 has 13 residues. The CDR3: CASSLAMPKTQYF. CDR3 DNA sequence: TGTGCCAGCAGTTTAGCGATGCCGAAGACCCAGTACTTC.

Here the CDR3 reads CASSFTGPNTEAFF. The CDR3 DNA is TGTGCCAGCAGTTTCACAGGCCCTAACACTGAAGCTTTCTTT. The chain carries TRBV27 and TRBJ1-1; D perhaps matches TRBD1 (5 bases). The V end lost 3 bases, the J end lost 2 bases, and 10 bases lay between the germline ends. The CDR3 runs 14 residues. Looked up from germline, CDR1 is MNHEY and CDR2 is SMNVEV (reference sequence).

J is TRBJ1-3 and V is TRBV5-8; D ambiguous. CDR1 SGHTS and CDR2 YDEGEE come from the germline V gene. The CDR3 contains 14 residues. Trimming removed 9 bases at V and 0 bases at J, with 13 bases between. The CDR3 DNA reads as TGTGCCATAAGCAGGCAATACTCTGGAAACACCATATATTTT. This codes for CAISRQYSGNTIYF. The complete variable domain, with remaining parts taken from reference TRBV5-8 and TRBJ1-3, reads EAGVTQSPTHLIKTRGQQATLRCSPISGHTSVYWYQQALGLGLQFLLWYDEGEERNRGNFPPRFSGRQFPNYSSELNVNALELEDSALYLCAISRQYSGNTIYFGEGSWLTVV.

The chain recombines TRBV4-1 with TRBJ1-1; D ambiguous. V was pared by 2 bases and J by 1 base, with 8 bases between. The germline V gene encodes CDR1 MGHRA and CDR2 YSYEKL. This CDR3 comprises 14 residues. In DNA, the CDR3 is TGCGCCAGCAGCCAACCCCTGGGGAACACTGAAGCTTTCTTT. The encoded protein is CASSQPLGNTEAFF.

The V call is TRBV27, the J call TRBJ2-1; TRBD2 agrees at 10 bases. Germline loops: CDR1 MNHEY, CDR2 SMNVEV (reference sequence). Trimming removed 7 bases from V and 4 bases from J; junction bases left unmatched: 4. There are 14 residues in the CDR3. Here the CDR3 reads CASNPSGGYNEQFF. Here the CDR3 DNA reads TGTGCCAGCAATCCTAGCGGGGGTTACAATGAGCAGTTCTTC.

In its sample, this clone was seen a few times. This sequence joins TRBV27 and TRBJ1-1; TRBD1 matches 7 bases. CDR1 and CDR2 from the germline V gene are MNHEY and SMNVEV (reference sequence). After removal of 6 bases from V and 2 bases from J, the junction contained 3 bases not matched to a gene. There are 13 residues in the CDR3. Here the CDR3 DNA reads TGTGCCAGCAGGGGACAGACAAACACTGAAGCTTTCTTT. This gives the protein CASRGQTNTEAFF.

This clone was detected only once. The rearrangement links TRBV10-2 to TRBJ1-1; perhaps TRBD1 as D (6 bases). The CDR3 is 13 residues long. CDR1 is WSHSY and CDR2 is SAAADI in the germline V gene. The V gene lost 5 bases and the J gene lost 2 bases, with 9 bases spanning the gap. CDR3 sequence: CASSRGINTEAFF. The DNA for the CDR3 is TGCGCCAGCAGTAGGGGGATTAACACTGAAGCTTTCTTT.

The chain employs TRBV18 and TRBJ2-6; D is ambiguous. Per the germline V gene, CDR1 is KGHSH and CDR2 is LQKENI. The CDR3 runs 15 residues. V dropped 2 bases and J dropped 2 bases, with 7 bases sitting between them. DNA for the CDR3: TGTGCCAGCTCACCAGGGCAGCCTGGGGCCAACGTCCTGACTTTC. It translates to CASSPGQPGANVLTF.

This clone appeared a few times. V is TRBV5-1 and J is TRBJ2-5; possibly TRBD1 for D (7 bases). This CDR3 has 16 amino acids. Germline values: CDR1 SGHRS, CDR2 YFSETQ. V was clipped by 0 bases and J by 1 base, with 13 bases between them. As DNA, the CDR3 is TGCGCCAGCAGCTTGGCAGGTCAGGGGGGCCAAGAGACCCAGTACTTC. Residues: CASSLAGQGGQETQYF.

The CDR3 is CASSVQGRNQPQHF. DNA for the CDR3: TGTGCCAGCAGTGTCCAGGGTAGGAATCAGCCCCAGCATTTT. The V gene is TRBV2, the J gene TRBJ1-5; possible D gene TRBD1, 5 bases. Looked up from germline, CDR1 is SNHLY and CDR2 is FYNNEI. CDR3 size: 14 residues. Trimming stripped 4 bases from V and 4 bases from J, with 11 bases between.

The chain uses TRBV19 and TRBJ1-2; D ambiguous. V lost 5 bases, J lost 7 bases, and 17 bases lay in between. The CDR3 consists of 14 residues. Germline loops: CDR1 LNHDA, CDR2 SQIVND (reference sequence). The CDR3 is CASSPGGPVIGYTF. The CDR3, as DNA: TGTGCCAGTAGTCCCGGCGGACCGGTAATTGGCTACACCTTC.

The genes are TRBV18 and TRBJ2-5; D is uncertain. This CDR3 has 11 residues. Trimming removed 3 bases at V and 7 bases at J, with 6 bases between. The germline CDR1 and CDR2 sequences are KGHSH and LQKENI. This CDR3 is CASSPVGTQYF. Here the CDR3 DNA reads TGTGCCAGCTCACCGGTGGGGACCCAGTACTTC.

The chain uses TRBV4-3 and TRBJ2-7; 7 bases align to TRBD1. Germline V gene lookup returns CDR1 LGHNA and CDR2 YSLEER. This CDR3 spans 17 amino acids. Trimming removed 4 bases from V and 2 bases from J; junction bases left unmatched: 14. The CDR3 protein is CASSLSYDRVGTYEQYF. The DNA for the CDR3 is TGCGCCAGCAGCCTCAGCTATGACAGGGTAGGGACCTACGAGCAGTACTTC.

The chain employs TRBV19 and TRBJ2-1; 10 bases line up with TRBD2. There are 14 residues in the CDR3. CDR1 LNHDA and CDR2 SQIVND come from the germline V gene (reference sequence). J gave up 7 bases and V 10 bases, and 10 bases lay outside the gene matches. CDR3 in amino acids: CATGLAGVRNEQFF. CDR3 nucleotides: TGTGCCACCGGGCTAGCGGGAGTGAGAAATGAGCAGTTCTTC.

The chain has TRBV4-1 and TRBJ2-7; 10 bases fit TRBD2. V was clipped by 5 bases and J by 4 bases; unmatched bases: 8. The germline V gene encodes CDR1 MGHRA and CDR2 YSYEKL. This CDR3 contains 15 residues. DNA of the CDR3: TGCGCCAGCAGCGCCCCCGGGACTAGCGAGTACGAGCAGTACTTC. Translating gives CASSAPGTSEYEQYF.

This clone was recorded a few times. V is TRBV2 and J is TRBJ1-4; D unresolved. Germline CDR1 reads SNHLY; CDR2 reads FYNNEI. This CDR3 has 12 residues. Between the trimmed V and J ends, which lost 7 bases and 6 bases, there was a span of 9 bases. This CDR3 reads CASKETYEKLFF. The CDR3 DNA is TGTGCCAGCAAGGAAACATATGAAAAACTGTTTTTT.

The chain recombines TRBV15 with TRBJ2-7; tentatively, D is TRBD2 (5 bases). V lost 0 bases and J lost 3, with 12 bases in between. CDR3 size: 15 residues. Germline loops: CDR1 LNHNV, CDR2 YYDKDF (reference sequence). This CDR3 is CATSRDLGGFYEQYF. CDR3 nucleotides: TGTGCCACCAGCAGAGATTTAGGAGGCTTCTACGAGCAGTACTTC.

The chain carries TRBV7-2 and TRBJ2-2; 10 bases align to TRBD2. CDR3 length equals 16 residues. Germline V gives CDR1 SGHTA, CDR2 FQGNSA. The junction had 8 bases not matched to a gene; V was cut back by 5 bases and J by 5 bases. CDR3 amino acids: CASSRKRGGGTGELFF. The CDR3 nucleotides are TGTGCCAGCAGCCGAAAGCGGGGGGGCGGAACCGGGGAGCTGTTTTTT.

In nucleotides, the CDR3 is TGTGCCAGCAGTTACGGGGGGGACACTGAAGCTTTCTTT. It codes for CASSYGGDTEAFF. The chain joins TRBV6-5 to TRBJ1-1, with D maybe TRBD1 (5 bases). The CDR3 covers 13 residues. Germline values: CDR1 MNHEY, CDR2 SVGAGI. Trimming cost V 2 bases and J 3 bases, with 7 bases left between them.

This clone was seen only a few times. The V gene is TRBV5-1, the J gene TRBJ2-7; D is perhaps TRBD2 (5 bases). CDR1 is SGHRS and CDR2 is YFSETQ in the germline V gene. Trimming removed 0 bases from V and 2 bases from J, with 12 bases in between. This CDR3 is 15 amino acids long. CDR3 nucleotides: TGCGCCAGCAGCTTGGACGTGCCCGGGACCTACGAGCAGTACTTC. Translation: CASSLDVPGTYEQYF.

The chain has TRBV7-2 and TRBJ2-4; the match to TRBD1 covers 10 bases. Germline V gives CDR1 SGHTA, CDR2 FQGNSA. The CDR3 has 19 amino acids. The J segment lost 0 bases and the V segment lost 2 bases, leaving 10 bases of the junction unmatched. The chain's CDR3 is CASSLYGTGDGGAKNIQYF. The CDR3 DNA sequence: TGTGCCAGCAGCTTATACGGGACAGGGGACGGAGGAGCCAAAAACATTCAGTACTTC.

This chain links TRBV27 with TRBJ1-4; 8 nucleotides match TRBD1. The CDR3 consists of 14 residues. CDR1 and CDR2 (germline): MNHEY, SMNVEV (reference sequence). Trimming at V came to 5 bases and at J to 5 bases, leaving 4 bases not matched to a gene. The CDR3 region is CASSPWDRNEKLFF. The DNA for the CDR3 is TGTGCCAGCAGTCCTTGGGACAGGAATGAAAAACTGTTTTTT.

This rearrangement joins TRBV7-9 to TRBJ2-1; 7 bases fit TRBD2. This CDR3 spans 16 amino acids. The J segment lost 8 bases and the V segment lost 1 base, leaving 11 bases of the junction unmatched. CDR1 SEHNR and CDR2 FQNEAQ come from the germline V gene (reference sequence). DNA of the CDR3: TGTGCCAGCAGCTTAGGTCCGCGGGAGCCCCGGGATGAGCAGTTCTTC. This sequence encodes CASSLGPREPRDEQFF. The whole variable domain, filled in from reference TRBV7-9 and TRBJ2-1, reads DTGVSQNPRHKITKRGQNVTFRCDPISEHNRLYWYRQTLGQGPEFLTYFQNEAQLEKSRLLSDRFSAERPKGSFSTLEIQRTEQGDSAMYLCASSLGPREPRDEQFFGPGTRLTVL.

The V and J genes are TRBV6-6 and TRBJ1-5; D uncertain. There are 15 residues in the CDR3. The germline V gene encodes CDR1 MNHNY and CDR2 SVGAGI (reference sequence). Trimming removed 0 bases at V and 6 bases at J, with 12 bases between. The CDR3 nucleotides are TGTGCCAGCAGTTACTCGGGAGGGAAAGGTCAGCCCCAGCATTTT. This codes for CASSYSGGKGQPQHF.

The rearrangement joins TRBV6-6 to TRBJ2-1; D may be TRBD2 (6 bases). V lost 3 bases and J 6 bases, leaving 15 bases between the germline ends. This CDR3 spans 15 amino acids. The germline V gene has CDR1 MNHNY and CDR2 SVGAGI (reference sequence). The CDR3 spells CASSYSGVRSNEQFF. The CDR3 DNA is TGTGCCAGCAGTTATTCGGGAGTGCGGTCCAATGAGCAGTTCTTC.

This clone was picked up one time. The chain uses TRBV5-1 and TRBJ2-2, with D maybe TRBD2 (6 bases). From germline, CDR1 is SGHRS and CDR2 YFSETQ. Trimming shortened V by 0 bases and J by 5 bases, and 11 bases separated the two germline ends. The CDR3 spans 15 residues. For the CDR3, the DNA is TGCGCCAGCAGCTTGGTGCGGGGACGTACCGGGGAGCTGTTTTTT. Protein product: CASSLVRGRTGELFF.

The chain recombines TRBV7-9 with TRBJ2-1; a weak D match, TRBD1 (6 bases). This CDR3 spans 13 amino acids. The germline V and J ends were trimmed by 0 bases and 9 bases, with 9 bases remaining between them. The V gene's germline CDR1 is SEHNR and CDR2 FQNEAQ (reference sequence). For the CDR3, the DNA is TGTGCCAGCAGCTTAGCAGGGGACACTGAGCAGTTCTTC. Its protein is CASSLAGDTEQFF.